This T cell receptor beta chain comes out of a study of T cells in Graves' hyperthyroidism and ophthalmopathy. Researchers took RNA transcripts and amplified the TCR beta CDR3 regions from them. Researchers ran a first-round RT-PCR on the TCR CDR3 using the HTBI primer set. TCRdb itself ran the multiplex PCR reads through MiXCR, one entry per CDR3 protein. The table lists roughly 380,000 distinct CDR3 sequences, 15% to 20% of them singletons. The CDR3 has 15 residues. Trimming pared 11 bases from V and 1 base from J, leaving 18 bases between. Per germline, CDR1 ENHRY and CDR2 SYGVKD. This clonotype was observed at least ten times.

The rearrangement joins TRBV10-3 to TRBJ1-5; perhaps TRBD1 as D (6 bases). The TCR was taken from a woman between 40 and 50 years old with Graves' ophthalmopathy. The sequenced sample consisted of blood. The CDR3 DNA follows: TGTGCCTCCAAGGGAGGGGGTGAGAGCAATCAGCCCCAGCATTTT. It is translated as CASKGGGESNQPQHF.